The clone carrying this T cell receptor beta chain turned up a few times. Its specificity is unknown. The germline gives CDR1 SGHRS, CDR2 YFSETQ. CDR3 size: 15 residues. V was clipped by 0 bases and J by 0 bases, with 9 bases between them. The data were taken from a study of vaccination effects on CD4 cells after COVID-19. On the study more broadly: Under the ViraFEST assay, PBMC were stimulated with viral peptide pools so that antigen-specific CD4+ T cells expanded. Sequencing was performed afterwards. Convalescent patient samples, from a couple of individuals, date to 16 days and one week before vaccination.

Findings and caveats of the study: Late post-vaccination samples showed marked contraction of infection- and vaccine-induced clones.

Method: immunoSEQ multiplex PCR; TCRdb's copy keeps in-frame clones and lacks some. The sample lists about 64,000 clones; 70% to 85% were seen once. CD4+ T cell isolation took place after less than 13 days of culture. A half-medium replacement with IL-2 medium was carried out on days 3 and 7. The gene calls are TRBV5-1 and TRBJ1-2; the D is unclear. The TCR originated in a human donor who had a prior SARS-CoV-2 infection. The specimen was CD4+ T cells from PBMCs cultured without peptide, collected before COVID-19 vaccination. In DNA, the CDR3 is TGCGCCAGCAGCTTGGGGACGGGCCCTAACTATGGCTACACCTTC. As protein: CASSLGTGPNYGYTF.